This is a list of T cell receptor beta chains from one sample in a study of T cell responses to AZD1222 COVID-19 vaccine. Produced via immunoSEQ multiplex PCR; TCRdb's table is partial and in-frame only. The sample has roughly 95,000 clones; 92% are singletons. Material: peripheral blood, obtained 28 days after the second AZD1222 dose. The receptors come from an adult who received the AZD1222 COVID-19 vaccine. CDR3s include the opening cysteine and the closing phenylalanine or tryptophan. The D gene is left open where the match is weak. Only some rows state a clone size, as once, few, many or a class for expanded clones.

V gene	CDR3 length	J gene	clone size	D gene	CDR3 DNA	CDR3 protein
TRBV20-1	11	TRBJ1-2	NA	NA	TGCAGTGCGGGAGAGGGGGAAGGCTACACCTTC	CSAGEGEGYTF
TRBV12-3/TRBV12-4	12	TRBJ1-1	NA	NA	TGTGCCGTAGGGAGGGTGAACACTGAAGCTTTCTTT	CAVGRVNTEAFF
TRBV5-1	16	TRBJ1-3	NA	NA	TGCGCCAGCAGCCGGAGTGGTGGGGGTACCGGAAACACCATATATTTT	CASSRSGGGTGNTIYF
TRBV4-2	18	TRBJ2-1	once	TRBD2	TGTGCCAGCAGCCAAGATGCGGGCCTAGCGGGGAGGGGCAATGAGCAGTTCTTC	CASSQDAGLAGRGNEQFF
TRBV6-5	13	TRBJ1-1	NA	NA	TGTGCCAGCATTTGGCGGATTGGGGCTGAAGCTTTCTTT	CASIWRIGAEAFF
TRBV29-1	10	TRBJ1-1	NA	NA	TGCAGCGTTGGCGGAATTGAAGCTTTCTTT	CSVGGIEAFF
TRBV11-3	15	TRBJ2-7	NA	TRBD1	TGTGCCAGCAGCCCGAAGGGACAGATTTTGTACGAGCAGTACTTC	CASSPKGQILYEQYF
TRBV11-2	15	TRBJ1-5	once	NA	TGTGCCAGCAGCTTAGAGGGCCATGGAAATCAGCCCCAGCATTTT	CASSLEGHGNQPQHF
TRBV5-1	16	TRBJ2-1	once	TRBD2	TGCGCCAGCAGCCCAACCACTAGCGGGGGGCAGGGTGAGCAGTTCTTC	CASSPTTSGGQGEQFF
TRBV3-1/TRBV3-2	13	TRBJ1-2	NA	NA	TGTGCCAGCACTAGGGGAAATTCGGGCGGCTACACCTTC	CASTRGNSGGYTF
TRBV9	15	TRBJ1-2	NA	NA	TGTGCCAGCAGCGTGGAGCTTTCAACTCGGTATGGCTACACCTTC	CASSVELSTRYGYTF
TRBV9	13	TRBJ1-2	NA	NA	TGTGCCAGCAGCCCGAAGGGCACCAAGGGCTACACCTTC	CASSPKGTKGYTF
TRBV28	15	TRBJ1-2	NA	TRBD1	TGTGCCAGCAGTTTCCTGACAGGGGGCCCCTATGGCTACACCTTC	CASSFLTGGPYGYTF
TRBV30	14	TRBJ1-5	few	NA	TGTGCCTGGAGTGAGGGGGGGGTGGATCAGCCCCAGCATTTT	CAWSEGGVDQPQHF
TRBV6-5	13	TRBJ1-4	NA	NA	TGTGCCAGCAGGGAGGGCTCGGGTGAAAAACTGTTTTTT	CASREGSGEKLFF
TRBV11-1	14	TRBJ2-3	NA	NA	TGTGCCAGCAGCTTAGGGGCCCACACAGATACGCAGTATTTT	CASSLGAHTDTQYF
TRBV28	17	TRBJ1-6	NA	TRBD1	TGTGCCAGCAGTCAGGGGGACAGGGTTGTGGGTAATTCACCCCTCCACTTT	CASSQGDRVVGNSPLHF
TRBV6-5	13	TRBJ1-5	NA	NA	TGTGCCAGCAGGAGGGAGGGCAATCAGCCCCAGCATTTT	CASRREGNQPQHF
TRBV7-9	15	TRBJ1-1	NA	NA	TGTGCCAGCAGCCCCTCCGGACAGCCGAACACTGAAGCTTTCTTT	CASSPSGQPNTEAFF
TRBV7-9	14	TRBJ1-1	NA	NA	TGTGCCAGCAGCTTGACCCTCGGAAGCACTGAAGCTTTCTTT	CASSLTLGSTEAFF
TRBV19	16	TRBJ2-2	NA	NA	TGTGCCAGTAGTATTGACGGGGTGCTACTCACCGGGGAGCTGTTTTTT	CASSIDGVLLTGELFF
TRBV28	16	TRBJ2-2	NA	NA	TGTGCCAGCAGCCGTAAAATAGGGGGTGGCACCGGGGAGCTGTTTTTT	CASSRKIGGGTGELFF
TRBV28	14	TRBJ1-3	NA	NA	TGTGCCAGCAGCCATTTCGCCTCTGGAAACACCATATATTTT	CASSHFASGNTIYF
TRBV7-3	14	TRBJ2-3	NA	TRBD1	TGTGCCAGCAGCTTACAGGGGGCCACAGATACGCAGTATTTT	CASSLQGATDTQYF
TRBV7-8	15	TRBJ1-1	once	NA	TGTGCCAGCAGCTTGATTCCCCACGTTTACACTGAAGCTTTCTTT	CASSLIPHVYTEAFF
TRBV5-1	17	TRBJ1-3	once	NA	TGCGCCAGCAGCTTGGGCGTCAATGGGGACTCTGGAAACACCATATATTTT	CASSLGVNGDSGNTIYF
TRBV2	13	TRBJ2-7	NA	NA	TGTGCCAGCAGCGAACTAGGACAGACTAAGCAGTACTTC	CASSELGQTKQYF
TRBV5-1	15	TRBJ1-2	NA	NA	TGCGCCAGCAGCTTGGGGAGGGAAGATCCCTATGGCTACACCTTC	CASSLGREDPYGYTF